This section outlines one T cell receptor (beta chain) sequence together with its context. This entry comes from a study of blood T cell repertoires in COVID-19. CDR3 size: 13 residues. CDR1 and CDR2 (germline): LGHDT, YNNKEL (reference sequence). V trimming: 1 base; J trimming: 7 bases; junction bases outside the gene matches: 0. Only in-frame clones appear in the TCRdb table, and some are missing; sequencing was by immunoSEQ multiplex PCR. The sample has tens of thousands of clones, 80% to 90% seen once. This receptor was identified in a woman aged 40 to 49 with acute COVID-19. Sequenced: PBMCs or T cells enriched from blood (not recorded which). V is TRBV3-1 (or the pseudogene TRBV3-2) and J is TRBJ2-1, with 8 bases lining up with TRBD2. For the CDR3, the DNA is TGTGCCAGCAGCCAAGGACTAGCGAATGAGCAGTTCTTC. Residues: CASSQGLANEQFF.